This T cell receptor (beta chain) was sequenced for a study of identical twins. TCRdb processed the 5' RACE reads anew with MiXCR; each CDR3 protein has one entry. The sample records 300,000 or so distinct CDR3 sequences, roughly 9.8% being singletons. This CDR3 has 9 amino acids. V lost 8 bases to trimming and J lost 10 bases, with 7 bases between them. The data also belong to a second study, concerning yellow fever vaccine responses in identical twins.

The clonotype was recovered from a woman under 30 in good health. This chain uses TRBV12-3 or TRBV12-4 with TRBJ2-3; D unclear. Sequencing used CD8+ T cells sorted from blood. Here the CDR3 reads CASQVPQYF. The CDR3 bases are TGTGCCAGCCAGGTGCCGCAGTATTTT.